The 29 T cell receptor beta chains listed next were all sequenced from one sample in a study of blood T cell repertoires in COVID-19. Assay: immunoSEQ multiplex PCR; the TCRdb copy retains only in-frame clones and omits some. The table records 55,000 to 80,000 clones, approximately 88% of them present only once. Sample: peripheral blood. The origin of the receptors is a human donor in a cohort sampled during active COVID-19.

The chain combines TRBV7-9 with TRBJ1-5; 9 positions match TRBD1. Looked up from germline, CDR1 is SEHNR and CDR2 is FQNEAQ (reference sequence). This CDR3 comprises 17 residues. The V and J ends lost 5 bases and 1 base, in that order; junction bases with no gene match: 9. The CDR3 sequence: CASSGGQGSASNQPQHF. The CDR3 DNA reads as TGTGCCAGCAGCGGGGGACAGGGTTCGGCGAGCAATCAGCCCCAGCATTTT.

This clone was found once. V and J are TRBV27 and TRBJ2-2, with 15 bases fitting TRBD2. In germline, CDR1 is MNHEY, CDR2 SMNVEV (reference sequence). CDR3 length: 18 amino acids. V lost 4 bases and J lost 2; bases outside the gene matches: 5. CDR3 protein: CASSSGLAGGPNTGELFF. DNA of the CDR3: TGTGCCAGCAGTTCCGGACTAGCGGGGGGGCCTAACACCGGGGAGCTGTTTTTT.

The gene calls are TRBV28 and TRBJ1-5; TRBD1 matches at 11 bases. With 7 bases clipped from V and 4 bases from J, the junction kept 6 bases outside the gene matches. The CDR3 extends over 15 amino acids. Germline V gives CDR1 MDHEN, CDR2 SYDVKM. CDR3 DNA sequence: TGTGCCAGCATTACCGGGACAGGGGGAAATCAGCCCCAGCATTTT. This sequence encodes CASITGTGGNQPQHF.

The chain recombines TRBV5-6 with TRBJ2-7, with 7 bases aligning to TRBD1. V shed 4 bases, J shed 2 bases, and the junction held 12 bases outside the gene matches. CDR1 and CDR2 from the germline V gene are SGHDT and YYEEEE. This CDR3 spans 16 amino acids. In DNA form, the CDR3 reads TGTGCCAGCAGCCCCGATAAAAGGACAGGCCCCTACGAGCAGTACTTC. This sequence encodes CASSPDKRTGPYEQYF.

The V gene is TRBV5-1, the J gene TRBJ2-5; a possible D gene is TRBD2 (5 bases). Germline V gene sequence: CDR1 SGHRS, CDR2 YFSETQ. The CDR3 loop spans 15 amino acids. The V and J ends lost 8 bases and 2 bases respectively, with 19 bases between them. CDR3 sequence reads: CASSRAPQRQETQYF. CDR3 coding DNA: TGCGCCAGTTCGCGGGCCCCACAGAGGCAAGAGACCCAGTACTTC.

This chain's CDR3 is CASSHLQGYGYTF. As DNA, the CDR3 is TGCGCCAGCAGCCATCTCCAGGGTTACGGCTACACCTTC. The gene calls are TRBV4-1 and TRBJ1-2; tentative D call: TRBD1 (5 bases). The CDR3 runs 13 residues. CDR1 and CDR2 (germline): MGHRA, YSYEKL. Trimming cost V 3 bases and J 8 bases, with 13 bases left between them.

The chain is built from TRBV19 and TRBJ1-5, with D possibly TRBD1 on 6 matching bases. CDR3 length equals 13 residues. The germline V gene encodes CDR1 LNHDA and CDR2 SQIVND (reference sequence). Deletions cut 9 bases from V and 3 bases from J, with 12 bases between. The CDR3 here is CASDDRNNQPQHF. The CDR3 DNA is TGTGCCAGCGATGACAGGAACAATCAGCCCCAGCATTTT.

This clone was observed a handful of times. The V and J genes are TRBV2 and TRBJ1-6; 7 bases align to TRBD1. Germline-derived CDR1 and CDR2 are SNHLY and FYNNEI. The CDR3 extends over 15 amino acids. The J segment lost 7 bases and the V segment lost 3 bases, leaving 6 bases of the junction unmatched. CDR3 nucleotide sequence: TGTGCCAGCAGTGATTTTGGGACAGCAAATTCACCCCTCCACTTT. Protein product: CASSDFGTANSPLHF.

The chain combines TRBV28 with TRBJ1-5; TRBD1 is a possible D gene (5 bases). Trimming removed 7 bases at V and 2 bases at J, with 12 bases between. The CDR3 is 14 residues long. Germline-derived CDR1 and CDR2 are MDHEN and SYDVKM. CDR3 nucleotide sequence: TGTGCCAGCACGAGGGGAGGAGGCAATCAGCCCCAGCATTTT. It encodes CASTRGGGNQPQHF.

This clone has only one observation. CDR3: CASRPGQGREKLFF. In DNA form, the CDR3 reads TGCGCCAGCAGACCGGGACAGGGAAGAGAAAAACTGTTTTTT. The chain recombines TRBV5-1 with TRBJ1-4; 9 bases line up with TRBD1. The germline CDR1 and CDR2 sequences are SGHRS and YFSETQ. The CDR3 extends over 14 amino acids. V dropped 5 bases and J dropped 8; count of bases not matched to a gene: 7.

This chain uses TRBV28 with TRBJ2-2; no definite D call. Germline CDR1 and CDR2: MDHEN and SYDVKM. The CDR3 spans 11 residues. V was clipped by 5 bases and J by 6 bases, with 4 bases between them. This CDR3 is CASSPAGELFF. Here the CDR3 DNA reads TGTGCCAGCAGTCCGGCCGGGGAGCTGTTTTTT.

This chain uses TRBV7-2 with TRBJ1-2; TRBD1 aligns across 9 bases. From germline, CDR1 is SGHTA and CDR2 FQGNSA. The CDR3 extends over 14 amino acids. The ends lost 5 bases at V and 4 bases at J; junction bases unmatched: 5. The CDR3 loop reads CASSPVQGAYGYTF. The CDR3 region has the DNA TGTGCCAGCAGCCCCGTACAGGGGGCCTATGGCTACACCTTC.

The gene calls are TRBV19 and TRBJ2-2; tentatively, D is TRBD1 (6 bases). From germline, CDR1 is LNHDA and CDR2 SQIVND (reference sequence). This CDR3 has 15 residues. Trimming left V 0 bases short and J 5 bases short, with 10 bases between. This CDR3 is CASSIEGQLTGELFF. In DNA form, the CDR3 reads TGTGCCAGTAGTATAGAAGGACAGCTTACCGGGGAGCTGTTTTTT.

Only one count was recorded for this clone. The rearrangement joins TRBV20-1 to TRBJ2-7; the D gene is possibly TRBD2 (6 bases). Germline V lookup: CDR1 DFQATT, CDR2 SNEGSKA (reference sequence). The length of the CDR3 is 14 residues. V was shortened by 3 bases and J by 3 bases, with 15 bases between the two germline ends. The DNA for the CDR3 is TGCAGTGCTAGTGGGGGACTCTCCCGCTACGAGCAGTACTTC. Protein sequence: CSASGGLSRYEQYF.

V is TRBV10-3 and J is TRBJ2-3, with D perhaps matching TRBD1 (6 bases). V lost 7 bases to trimming and J lost 4 bases, with 12 bases between them. Germline V CDR1 and CDR2: ENHRY, SYGVKD. CDR3 length equals 13 residues. The CDR3 here is CAIKKGEPDTQYF. The CDR3 nucleotides are TGTGCCATCAAAAAGGGGGAACCAGATACGCAGTATTTT.

This clone has more than one count but fewer than ten. The chain is built from TRBV19 and TRBJ1-1; possible D gene TRBD1, 6 bases. This CDR3 is 13 amino acids long. CDR1 and CDR2 from the germline V gene are LNHDA and SQIVND (reference sequence). V was shortened by 4 bases and J by 0 bases, with 6 bases between the two germline ends. In nucleotides, the CDR3 is TGTGCCAGTAGTAGGGGGCTGAACACTGAAGCTTTCTTT. Its protein is CASSRGLNTEAFF.

V gene TRBV6-5 combines with J gene TRBJ1-1; the D is unclear. Trimming pared 6 bases from V and 5 bases from J, leaving 13 bases between. CDR1 is MNHEY, CDR2 SVGAGI, per germline. The CDR3 totals 13 residues. For the CDR3, the DNA is TGTGCCAGCAGGATGGACGGCGGGACTGAAGCTTTCTTT. Amino acids: CASRMDGGTEAFF.

This chain joins TRBV28 and TRBJ2-1, with 9 bases lining up with TRBD1. The CDR3 runs to 17 residues. V shed 7 bases and J 7 bases; nucleotides not matched to a gene: 17. Germline V gene data show CDR1 as MDHEN and CDR2 as SYDVKM. The CDR3 region is CASIAGAWGTGWNEQFF. CDR3 coding DNA: TGTGCCAGCATCGCTGGGGCCTGGGGGACAGGGTGGAATGAGCAGTTCTTC.

V and J are TRBV5-5 and TRBJ2-1; 10 nucleotides line up with TRBD2. This CDR3 region has 15 residues. The J segment lost 5 bases and the V segment lost 1 base, leaving 3 bases of the junction unmatched. Germline V gene data show CDR1 as SGHKS and CDR2 as YYEKEE (reference sequence). The CDR3 nucleotides are TGTGCCAGCAGCTTGAGCCTAGCGGGGGACAATGAGCAGTTCTTC. It specifies CASSLSLAGDNEQFF.

This clone appeared many times. The V gene is TRBV7-6, the J gene TRBJ2-7; a weak D match, TRBD2 (5 bases). The germline V and J ends were trimmed by 5 bases and 2 bases, with 13 bases remaining between them. Germline V gene data show CDR1 as SGHVS and CDR2 as FNYEAQ. The CDR3 totals 14 residues. Written as DNA, the CDR3 is TGTGCCAGCAGCCCGAAGGGAGTGCCCTACGAGCAGTACTTC. It is translated as CASSPKGVPYEQYF.

This chain joins TRBV11-2 and TRBJ2-1; 13 bases are a match to TRBD2. This CDR3 comprises 17 residues. Germline CDR1 SGHAT, CDR2 FQNNGV. The V and J ends lost 1 base and 6 bases, in that order; junction bases with no gene match: 6. The CDR3 spells CASSLVPGLAGSNEQFF. CDR3 nucleotides: TGTGCCAGCAGCTTAGTCCCGGGACTAGCGGGATCCAATGAGCAGTTCTTC. Based on the CDR3 plus reference TRBV11-2 and TRBJ2-1, the full variable domain is EAGVAQSPRYKIIEKRQSVAFWCNPISGHATLYWYQQILGQGPKLLIQFQNNGVVDDSQLPKDRFSAERLKGVDSTLKIQPAKLEDSAVYLCASSLVPGLAGSNEQFFGPGTRLTVL.

The chain uses TRBV5-1 and TRBJ1-4; D unresolved. This CDR3 region has 14 residues. V was trimmed by 3 bases and J by 2 bases, leaving 8 bases between them. CDR1 is SGHRS, CDR2 YFSETQ, per germline. The CDR3: CASSSLSTNEKLFF. The CDR3 DNA follows: TGCGCCAGCAGCTCGTTGTCGACTAATGAAAAACTGTTTTTT.

The V and J genes are TRBV30 and TRBJ2-3, with a possible D match to TRBD2 (5 bases). CDR3 length: 16 residues. Germline assignment: CDR1 GTSNPN and CDR2 SVGIG (reference sequence). The V gene lost 1 base and the J gene lost 0 bases, with 14 bases spanning the gap. The CDR3 bases are TGTGCCTGGAGTGGACTGACTACCCCTAGCACAGATACGCAGTATTTT. This encodes CAWSGLTTPSTDTQYF. The full variable domain, in which reference TRBV30 and TRBJ2-3 provide the parts outside the CDR3, is SQTIHQWPATLVQPVGSPLSLECTVEGTSNPNLYWYRQAAGRGLQLLFYSVGIGQISSEVPQNLSASRPQDRQFILSSKKLLLSDSGFYLCAWSGLTTPSTDTQYFGPGTRLTVL.

The V and J genes are TRBV5-1 and TRBJ2-3; a possible D gene is TRBD2 (6 bases). Germline-derived CDR1 and CDR2 are SGHRS and YFSETQ. The length of the CDR3 is 13 residues. The V gene lost 2 bases and the J gene lost 5 bases, with 9 bases spanning the gap. The CDR3 spells CASSLAGEDTQYF. The CDR3 region has the DNA TGCGCCAGCAGCTTAGCGGGCGAAGATACGCAGTATTTT. The entire variable domain, with the rest obtained from reference TRBV5-1 and TRBJ2-3, is as follows: KAGVTQTPRYLIKTRGQQVTLSCSPISGHRSVSWYQQTPGQGLQFLFEYFSETQRNKGNFPGRFSGRQFSNSRSEMNVSTLELGDSALYLCASSLAGEDTQYFGPGTRLTVL.

V usage is TRBV2 and J usage is TRBJ1-5; TRBD1 aligns across 8 bases. The germline gives CDR1 SNHLY, CDR2 FYNNEI. With V trimmed by 6 bases and J by 5 bases, 6 bases remained unmatched. The CDR3 contains 14 residues. The CDR3 sequence: CASSRTGPDQPQHF. The CDR3 DNA reads as TGTGCCAGCAGCAGGACAGGGCCTGATCAGCCCCAGCATTTT. The entire variable domain, with the rest obtained from reference TRBV2 and TRBJ1-5, is as follows: EPEVTQTPSHQVTQMGQEVILRCVPISNHLYFYWYRQILGQKVEFLVSFYNNEISEKSEIFDDQFSVERPDGSNFTLKIRSTKLEDSAMYFCASSRTGPDQPQHFGDGTRLSIL.

The DNA of the CDR3 is TGTGCCAGCAGGACACCAAGGACTAGCGATAACAACACAGATACGCAGTATTTT. This gives the protein CASRTPRTSDNNTDTQYF. The chain employs TRBV28 and TRBJ2-3, with 9 bases identical to TRBD2. The germline gives CDR1 MDHEN, CDR2 SYDVKM. CDR3 length: 18 amino acids. The J segment lost 2 bases and the V segment lost 6 bases, leaving 15 bases of the junction unmatched.

CDR3 protein: CASNAGSTDTQYF. Written as DNA, the CDR3 is TGCGCCAGCAATGCGGGAAGCACAGATACGCAGTATTTT. This chain joins TRBV4-3 and TRBJ2-3; D may be TRBD2 (6 bases). CDR3 length: 13 amino acids. Trimming shortened V by 7 bases and J by 0 bases, and 8 bases separated the two germline ends. CDR1 and CDR2 from the germline V gene are LGHNA and YSLEER.

This chain links TRBV5-8 with TRBJ1-5; D is unclear. CDR1 is SGHTS and CDR2 is YDEGEE in the germline V gene. This CDR3 has 12 amino acids. V lost 4 bases, J lost 4 bases, and 6 bases lay in between. In DNA form, the CDR3 reads TGTGCCAGCAGCGCCGGGAATCAGCCCCAGCATTTT. This codes for CASSAGNQPQHF.

This clone was seen only a few times. The chain uses TRBV7-8 and TRBJ1-5; D might be TRBD1 (6 bases). Germline lookup yields CDR1 SGHVS and CDR2 FQNEAQ. This CDR3 contains 16 residues. V was shortened by 4 bases and J by 6 bases, with 19 bases between the two germline ends. The DNA for the CDR3 is TGTGCCAGCAGCTCCCTGGGGGGGCGGGTCAGTCAGCCCCAGCATTTT. Protein product: CASSSLGGRVSQPQHF.